The clone carrying this T cell receptor beta chain was counted only a few times. The antigen is undetermined. V lost 0 bases and J lost 13; bases outside the gene matches: 12. The germline gives CDR1 GTSNPN, CDR2 SVGIG (reference sequence). This CDR3 comprises 15 residues. The data stem from a study of STAT3 mutations in large granular lymphocyte leukemia. Findings and limits, study-wide: After therapy, about 35% of the 18 patients switched clonotypes, all new clones STAT3 wild type. Every T-cell large granular lymphocyte leukemia patient had at least one immunodominant TCR beta clonotype.

Here immunoSEQ multiplex PCR was the method, and the copy in TCRdb shows in-frame clones only, minus some. The sample lists about 2,600 clones, 85% to 90% occurring once. Sequenced input: peripheral blood mononuclear cells. The J gene is TRBJ1-6, the V gene TRBV30, with TRBD1 matching over 7 bases. The source of this sequence is a woman aged 65 to 85 with T-cell large granular lymphocyte leukemia. Some clones in this sample may be carry-over from other donors' samples. This CDR3 reads CAWSVLGTAQGPLHF. CDR3 sequence (DNA): TGTGCCTGGAGTGTACTCGGGACAGCGCAGGGGCCCCTCCACTTT.